This TCR beta chain was sequenced during a study of response to subunit inactivated influenza vaccine (dated by TCRdb to the late 2010s). In the study overall: Deep quantitative T cell receptor repertoire profiling was used in the study to track responses to a trivalent subunit inactivated influenza vaccine.

The time point tag for this specimen amounts to: more than 40 days after influenza vaccine administration. Compared with germline, V lacks 3 bases and J lacks 5 bases; bases without a gene match: 9. The CDR3 holds 15 amino acids from the cysteine to the phenylalanine. Just CDR3 DNA is preserved here, 45 bases in frame from base 1. As encoded in the germline V gene (reference sequence), CDR1 is DFQATT while CDR2 is SNEGSKA. Library preparation employed RT-PCR. The sequencer was an Illumina HiSeq 2500. The public reads were run again by TCRdb, first through fastp at Q25 and then through MiXCR, and only productive beta chains were kept. Under each unique CDR3 protein, matching rows form one entry showing the most common genes and DNA. The sample table shows approximately 500,000 distinct CDR3 sequences, and roughly 13% are seen once. In total, the top ten clones hold around 13% of the sample. As concerns this clonotype: This receptor's antigen is unknown. No base-level quality is on record; no much larger clone is a single base apart.

General conclusions and limits of the study: According to the authors, only a limited number of new T cells may be recruited by each seasonal influenza vaccination.

Here the chain combines TRBV20-1 and TRBJ2-1, and TRBD1 matches 8 of the central bases. The sequenced sample was PBMCs from blood, obtained more than 35 days after vaccination. This clonotype was obtained from a man aged 45-65 years who received an inactivated influenza vaccine. Donor details come from another sample of the same person, matched by shared clones. The sequence in DNA is TGCAGTGCTAGGCCACTCAGGACAGGGCACAATGAGCAGTTCTTC. Translated, it reads CSARPLRTGHNEQFF.